This TCR beta chain stems from a study of tissue T cells after allogeneic stem cell transplantation. The germline V gene encodes CDR1 GKSSPN and CDR2 SITVG. This CDR3 spans 14 amino acids. Trimming took 3 bases from V and 4 from J; bases not matched to a gene: 3. In the case of this clone: Its matching antigen is unknown. Mouse gene names apply. The read ends 1 residue before the CDR3 terminus; that terminus is restored from the germline J gene.

TCRdb keeps only in-frame clones here, not all; method: immunoSEQ multiplex PCR. The table has about 15,000 clones, under 80% seen once. Notes on the study in general: Some tissue clones might be persisting host cells; their alloreactivity or antigen specificity was not determined.

V usage is TRBV31 and J usage is TRBJ2-1, with TRBD2 identical over 10 bases. The receptor was isolated from a female BALB/c mouse in good health. As its MHC haplotype, the strain has H2-d. The source material was spleen. The sequenced part of the CDR3 DNA is TGTGCCTGGAGCCGACTGGGGGGATATGCTGAGCAGTTC. This sequence encodes CAWSRLGGYAEQF. The CDR3 as a whole reads CAWSRLGGYAEQFF.